The present T cell receptor beta chain was sequenced within a study of vaccination and CD4 T cells after COVID-19. CDR1 is DFQATT and CDR2 is SNEGSKA in the germline V gene (reference sequence). V was shortened by 1 base and J by 2 bases, with 12 bases between the two germline ends. This CDR3 has 15 amino acids. An Oncomine TCR Beta short-read assay was used to sequence the DNA from cultured CD4+ T cells. TCRdb processed the PCR reads anew with MiXCR; each CDR3 protein has one entry. Here the sample spans fewer than 20,000 distinct CDR3 sequences, around half being singletons. Treatment defined: roughly nine-day PBMC culture with coronavirus spike peptide pools or control peptides (ViraFEST assay). Regarding this clonotype: Antigen: not known.

Sequencing was performed on CD4+ T cells from blood, cultured in vitro, taken before SARS-CoV-2 vaccination. This TCR was recovered from a human donor who had recovered from COVID-19. The rearrangement joins TRBV20-1 to TRBJ2-4; D is uncertain. This CDR3 reads CSARGNISSKNIQYF. CDR3 DNA: TGCAGTGCTAGAGGGAATATCTCGTCCAAAAACATTCAGTACTTC.